A selection of T cell receptor beta chains follows, all from one sample in a study of CD4+ T cells in melanoma. Sequencing used immunoSEQ multiplex PCR; TCRdb keeps in-frame clones, though not all of them. The top ten clones hold about a sixth of a sample with 8,000 to 10,000 clones, over 55% of them seen once. The specimen was cells from a culture (not recorded whether cultured in vitro). The receptors were gathered from a human donor with melanoma. Both conserved end residues are part of each CDR3. A D gene is named only where the DNA matches it firmly. A clone size is listed for some rows: how often the clone was seen (once, few, many), or a class if it is expanded.

J gene: TRBJ2-5
V gene: TRBV29-1
CDR3 length: 14
clone size: -
D gene: -
CDR3 protein: CSVVDTGVQETQYF
CDR3 DNA: TGCAGCGTTGTGGATACAGGAGTACAAGAGACCCAGTACTTC

J gene: TRBJ1-2
V gene: TRBV5-4
CDR3 length: 14
clone size: few
D gene: -
CDR3 protein: CASSLRGYNYGYTF
CDR3 DNA: TGTGCCAGCAGCTTGCGAGGGTATAACTATGGCTACACCTTC

J gene: TRBJ1-5
V gene: TRBV18
CDR3 length: 16
clone size: -
D gene: TRBD1
CDR3 protein: CASSPPGQGVGQPQHF
CDR3 DNA: TGTGCCAGCTCACCACCGGGACAGGGGGTCGGGCAGCCCCAGCATTTT

J gene: TRBJ2-3
V gene: TRBV5-8
CDR3 length: 15
clone size: -
D gene: TRBD2
CDR3 protein: CASSWSGGVPDTQYF
CDR3 DNA: TGTGCCAGCAGCTGGAGCGGGGGGGTCCCAGATACGCAGTATTTT

J gene: TRBJ2-5
V gene: TRBV18
CDR3 length: 18
clone size: few
D gene: TRBD2
CDR3 protein: CASSPTGLAGSGEETQYF
CDR3 DNA: TGTGCCAGCTCACCAACGGGACTAGCGGGCTCCGGGGAAGAGACCCAGTACTTC

J gene: TRBJ2-3
V gene: TRBV2
CDR3 length: 16
clone size: once
D gene: -
CDR3 protein: CASNLLTPGRADTQYF
CDR3 DNA: TGTGCCAGCAACCTACTCACACCTGGTCGGGCAGATACGCAGTATTTT

J gene: TRBJ1-1
V gene: TRBV4-2
CDR3 length: 15
clone size: hyperexpanded
D gene: -
CDR3 protein: CASSQGGGWNTEAFF
CDR3 DNA: TGTGCCAGCAGCCAAGGGGGGGGATGGAACACTGAAGCTTTCTTT

J gene: TRBJ1-3
V gene: TRBV6-5
CDR3 length: 15
clone size: -
D gene: -
CDR3 protein: CASSTDRYSGNTIYF
CDR3 DNA: TGTGCCAGCAGTACTGACAGGTACTCTGGAAACACCATATATTTT

J gene: TRBJ1-5
V gene: TRBV6-1
CDR3 length: 15
clone size: -
D gene: -
CDR3 protein: CASSEAGVLRQPQHF
CDR3 DNA: TGTGCCAGCAGTGAAGCTGGGGTTCTCCGACAGCCCCAGCATTTT

J gene: TRBJ1-5
V gene: TRBV10-3
CDR3 length: 12
clone size: few
D gene: -
CDR3 protein: CAISDSNQPQHF
CDR3 DNA: TGTGCCATCTCCGACAGCAATCAGCCCCAGCATTTT

J gene: TRBJ2-5
V gene: TRBV5-1
CDR3 length: 15
clone size: -
D gene: -
CDR3 protein: CASSLVTGGGETQYF
CDR3 DNA: TGCGCCAGCAGCTTAGTTACAGGGGGGGGAGAGACCCAGTACTTC

J gene: TRBJ2-7
V gene: TRBV7-6
CDR3 length: 15
clone size: -
D gene: -
CDR3 protein: CASSPLALSSYEQYF
CDR3 DNA: TGTGCCAGCAGCCCCTTAGCATTAAGCTCCTACGAGCAGTACTTC

J gene: TRBJ2-7
V gene: TRBV11-2
CDR3 length: 17
clone size: -
D gene: -
CDR3 protein: CASSLSSVSQRSYEQYF
CDR3 DNA: TGTGCCAGCAGCTTAAGTTCGGTGAGTCAAAGGTCCTACGAGCAGTACTTC

J gene: TRBJ1-2
V gene: TRBV30
CDR3 length: 12
clone size: few
D gene: TRBD1
CDR3 protein: CAWGGTGVGYTF
CDR3 DNA: TGTGCCTGGGGTGGGACAGGGGTTGGCTACACCTTC

J gene: TRBJ2-7
V gene: TRBV18
CDR3 length: 13
clone size: -
D gene: -
CDR3 protein: CASSPAGTYEQYF
CDR3 DNA: TGTGCCAGCTCACCAGCAGGAACCTACGAGCAGTACTTC

J gene: TRBJ1-4
V gene: TRBV15
CDR3 length: 15
clone size: -
D gene: -
CDR3 protein: CATSRSQGSSEKLFF
CDR3 DNA: TGTGCCACCAGCAGAAGCCAAGGGTCGAGTGAAAAACTGTTTTTT

J gene: TRBJ2-5
V gene: TRBV5-1
CDR3 length: 17
clone size: -
D gene: TRBD2
CDR3 protein: CASSAAVNRGGQETQYF
CDR3 DNA: TGCGCCAGCAGCGCCGCGGTAAACCGGGGGGGTCAAGAGACCCAGTACTTC

J gene: TRBJ2-2
V gene: TRBV5-5
CDR3 length: 13
clone size: -
D gene: -
CDR3 protein: CASSLVRAGELFF
CDR3 DNA: TGTGCCAGCAGCTTGGTGAGGGCCGGGGAGCTGTTTTTT

J gene: TRBJ2-1
V gene: TRBV7-9
CDR3 length: 14
clone size: few
D gene: -
CDR3 protein: CASSLGDYAPRQFF
CDR3 DNA: TGTGCCAGCAGCTTAGGGGATTACGCCCCCCGGCAGTTCTTC

J gene: TRBJ1-4
V gene: TRBV7-2
CDR3 length: 11
clone size: -
D gene: -
CDR3 protein: CASGLGEKLFF
CDR3 DNA: TGTGCCAGCGGTCTCGGCGAAAAACTGTTTTTT

J gene: TRBJ2-7
V gene: TRBV2
CDR3 length: 14
clone size: -
D gene: -
CDR3 protein: CASTVVGGPYEQYF
CDR3 DNA: TGTGCCAGCACAGTGGTTGGGGGGCCCTACGAGCAGTACTTC

J gene: TRBJ1-4
V gene: TRBV2
CDR3 length: 11
clone size: -
D gene: -
CDR3 protein: CASSDWEKLFF
CDR3 DNA: TGTGCCAGCAGTGATTGGGAAAAACTGTTTTTT

J gene: TRBJ2-5
V gene: TRBV30
CDR3 length: 15
clone size: -
D gene: -
CDR3 protein: CACWRPWTIQETQYF
CDR3 DNA: TGTGCCTGTTGGAGGCCTTGGACTATCCAAGAGACCCAGTACTTC

J gene: TRBJ1-1
V gene: TRBV7-9
CDR3 length: 15
clone size: -
D gene: -
CDR3 protein: CASSLGTRMNTEAFF
CDR3 DNA: TGTGCCAGCAGCTTAGGAACACGGATGAACACTGAAGCTTTCTTT

J gene: TRBJ1-1
V gene: TRBV27
CDR3 length: 17
clone size: -
D gene: -
CDR3 protein: CASASLGFGSGNTEAFF
CDR3 DNA: TGTGCCAGCGCGAGTTTGGGGTTTGGATCGGGGAACACTGAAGCTTTCTTT

J gene: TRBJ2-2
V gene: TRBV14
CDR3 length: 15
clone size: few
D gene: -
CDR3 protein: CASSQYLPGTGELFF
CDR3 DNA: TGTGCCAGCAGCCAATATCTCCCGGGGACCGGGGAGCTGTTTTTT

J gene: TRBJ1-5
V gene: TRBV27
CDR3 length: 16
clone size: -
D gene: -
CDR3 protein: CASSLGGYYSNQPQHF
CDR3 DNA: TGTGCCAGCAGTTTGGGGGGGTATTATAGCAATCAGCCCCAGCATTTT

J gene: TRBJ2-7
V gene: TRBV29-1
CDR3 length: 12
clone size: -
D gene: -
CDR3 protein: CSVRAGIDEQYF
CDR3 DNA: TGCAGCGTTCGGGCAGGGATTGACGAGCAGTACTTC

J gene: TRBJ2-6
V gene: TRBV29-1
CDR3 length: 13
clone size: -
D gene: -
CDR3 protein: CSVVRSGANVLTF
CDR3 DNA: TGCAGCGTTGTGAGGTCTGGGGCCAACGTCCTGACTTTC

J gene: TRBJ2-7
V gene: TRBV2
CDR3 length: 13
clone size: -
D gene: -
CDR3 protein: CASAIPLSYEQYF
CDR3 DNA: TGTGCCAGCGCGATCCCCCTAAGCTACGAGCAGTACTTC

J gene: TRBJ2-7
V gene: TRBV4-1
CDR3 length: 16
clone size: -
D gene: -
CDR3 protein: CASSFTARNFGYEQYF
CDR3 DNA: TGCGCCAGCAGCTTTACGGCCCGAAATTTTGGTTACGAGCAGTACTTC

J gene: TRBJ2-6
V gene: TRBV7-7
CDR3 length: 19
clone size: -
D gene: -
CDR3 protein: CASSLGDPTETGGANVLTF
CDR3 DNA: TGTGCTAGCAGCTTAGGGGACCCGACAGAAACTGGCGGGGCCAACGTCCTGACTTTC

J gene: TRBJ2-7
V gene: TRBV6-1
CDR3 length: 14
clone size: -
D gene: -
CDR3 protein: CASSEGSTVYEQYF
CDR3 DNA: TGTGCCAGCAGTGAAGGGTCGACAGTCTACGAGCAGTACTTC

J gene: TRBJ2-5
V gene: TRBV5-1
CDR3 length: 15
clone size: once
D gene: TRBD2
CDR3 protein: CASSFGGGAPETQYF
CDR3 DNA: TGCGCCAGCAGCTTCGGCGGGGGGGCCCCAGAGACCCAGTACTTC

J gene: TRBJ2-5
V gene: TRBV11-2
CDR3 length: 15
clone size: -
D gene: -
CDR3 protein: CASSLGVTGQETQYF
CDR3 DNA: TGTGCCAGCAGCTTAGGAGTCACAGGGCAAGAGACCCAGTACTTC